The rows below give T cell receptor beta chains drawn from one sample of a study of cytomegalovirus exposure and HLA in healthy donors. Only in-frame clones appear in the TCRdb table, and some are missing; sequencing was by immunoSEQ multiplex PCR. The profile shows over 150,000 clones, approximately 84% of them singletons. Specimen: PBMCs. Receptors were obtained from a girl aged 10-17 years in good health and CMV-seropositive. The CDR3 runs from the conserved cysteine through the conserved F or W. A D gene is named only where the DNA matches it firmly. Clone size is given for some rows only: seen once, a few or many times, or a class if the clone is expanded.

CDR3 protein: CASSVGGFSGNTIYF
CDR3 DNA: TGTGCCAGCAGCGTAGGAGGTTTCTCTGGAAACACCATATATTTT
clone size: NA
D gene: NA
V gene: TRBV9
J gene: TRBJ1-3

CDR3 protein: CASSEPRLAGGRNTGELFF
CDR3 DNA: TGCGCCAGCAGTGAGCCGAGACTAGCGGGGGGCCGGAACACCGGGGAGCTGTTTTTT
clone size: NA
D gene: TRBD2
V gene: TRBV10-2
J gene: TRBJ2-2

CDR3 protein: CASSTTGLPLHF
CDR3 DNA: TGTGCCAGCAGCACCACAGGTCTTCCCCTCCACTTT
clone size: NA
D gene: NA
V gene: TRBV6-1
J gene: TRBJ1-6

CDR3 protein: CASSFHNQPQHF
CDR3 DNA: TGTGCCAGCAGTTTCCACAATCAGCCCCAGCATTTT
clone size: few
D gene: NA
V gene: TRBV27
J gene: TRBJ1-5

CDR3 protein: CASSKGEKGTGHGNTEAFF
CDR3 DNA: TGTGCCAGCAGCAAAGGGGAGAAGGGGACAGGGCACGGGAACACTGAAGCTTTCTTT
clone size: NA
D gene: NA
V gene: TRBV21-1
J gene: TRBJ1-1

CDR3 protein: CASSPSITRGLYAFF
CDR3 DNA: TGTGCCAGCAGCCCCAGTATTACGAGGGGGCTGTACGCTTTCTTT
clone size: NA
D gene: TRBD1
V gene: TRBV9
J gene: TRBJ1-1

CDR3 protein: CASSLRTGTSTDTQYF
CDR3 DNA: TGCGCCAGCAGCTTAAGGACTGGCACTAGCACAGATACGCAGTATTTT
clone size: once
D gene: NA
V gene: TRBV5-1
J gene: TRBJ2-3

CDR3 protein: CASSLANPGQGGEQYF
CDR3 DNA: TGCGCCAGCAGCTTGGCGAACCCGGGACAGGGGGGCGAGCAGTACTTC
clone size: NA
D gene: TRBD1
V gene: TRBV5-1
J gene: TRBJ2-7

CDR3 protein: CASGRAGANGLTF
CDR3 DNA: TGTGCCAGCGGGAGGGCAGGGGCCAACGGCCTGACTTTC
clone size: NA
D gene: NA
V gene: TRBV11-3
J gene: TRBJ2-6

CDR3 protein: CASSKVPSSGGTDTQYF
CDR3 DNA: TGTGCCAGCAGCAAAGTCCCCTCTAGCGGGGGCACAGATACGCAGTATTTT
clone size: once
D gene: NA
V gene: TRBV21-1
J gene: TRBJ2-3

CDR3 protein: CASSDSGGGTDTQYF
CDR3 DNA: TGTGCCAGCAGTGACTCGGGGGGGGGCACAGATACGCAGTATTTT
clone size: NA
D gene: TRBD2
V gene: TRBV6-4
J gene: TRBJ2-3

CDR3 protein: CASRVAGGGSWGNEQFF
CDR3 DNA: TGCGCCAGCAGAGTGGCGGGGGGCGGGAGCTGGGGGAATGAGCAGTTCTTC
clone size: NA
D gene: TRBD2
V gene: TRBV10-2
J gene: TRBJ2-1

CDR3 protein: CASSPNLSNEQYF
CDR3 DNA: TGTGCCAGCAGCCCCAACTTGAGCAACGAGCAGTACTTC
clone size: few
D gene: NA
V gene: TRBV9
J gene: TRBJ2-7

CDR3 protein: CASSLFYNSPLHF
CDR3 DNA: TGCGCCAGCAGCCTTTTCTATAATTCACCCCTCCACTTT
clone size: NA
D gene: NA
V gene: TRBV5-1
J gene: TRBJ1-6

CDR3 protein: CASSLAPNTEAFF
CDR3 DNA: TGTGCCAGCAGCTTGGCTCCGAACACTGAAGCTTTCTTT
clone size: NA
D gene: NA
V gene: TRBV5-5
J gene: TRBJ1-1

CDR3 protein: CASSLATGEGTEAFF
CDR3 DNA: TGTGCCAGCAGCTTGGCCACAGGGGAAGGCACTGAAGCTTTCTTT
clone size: NA
D gene: TRBD1
V gene: TRBV5-4
J gene: TRBJ1-1

CDR3 protein: CASGPSTDTQYF
CDR3 DNA: TGCGCCAGCGGGCCTAGCACAGATACGCAGTATTTT
clone size: NA
D gene: NA
V gene: TRBV5-1
J gene: TRBJ2-3

CDR3 protein: CTSRDEGTAFYYGYTF
CDR3 DNA: TGCACCAGCAGAGATGAGGGGACAGCCTTTTACTATGGCTACACCTTC
clone size: NA
D gene: NA
V gene: TRBV1
J gene: TRBJ1-2

CDR3 protein: CASRRTGGTYEQYF
CDR3 DNA: TGTGCCAGCAGAAGGACAGGGGGTACCTACGAGCAGTACTTC
clone size: NA
D gene: TRBD1
V gene: TRBV28
J gene: TRBJ2-7

CDR3 protein: CASSLATGLNTEAFF
CDR3 DNA: TGTGCCAGCAGCTTAGCGACAGGGTTGAACACTGAAGCTTTCTTT
clone size: NA
D gene: TRBD1
V gene: TRBV7-9
J gene: TRBJ1-1

CDR3 protein: CASSWSIQGNEQFF
CDR3 DNA: TGTGCCAGCAGCTGGAGTATACAGGGTAATGAGCAGTTCTTC
clone size: NA
D gene: NA
V gene: TRBV7-6
J gene: TRBJ2-1

CDR3 protein: CASSIGENTEAFF
CDR3 DNA: TGTGCCAGTAGTATCGGGGAGAACACTGAAGCTTTCTTT
clone size: NA
D gene: NA
V gene: TRBV19
J gene: TRBJ1-1

CDR3 protein: CASRAGLTVKNYGYTF
CDR3 DNA: TGTGCCAGCAGGGCAGGGCTGACAGTAAAAAACTATGGCTACACCTTC
clone size: NA
D gene: NA
V gene: TRBV2
J gene: TRBJ1-2

CDR3 protein: CASNGGQSKPTQPQHF
CDR3 DNA: TGTGCCAGCAACGGCGGGCAGTCAAAGCCCACTCAGCCCCAGCATTTT
clone size: NA
D gene: NA
V gene: TRBV21-1
J gene: TRBJ1-5

CDR3 protein: CASSTDRWATEAFF
CDR3 DNA: TGTGCCAGTAGTACAGACAGGTGGGCCACTGAAGCTTTCTTT
clone size: NA
D gene: NA
V gene: TRBV19
J gene: TRBJ1-1

CDR3 protein: CASSLAVRQNTEAFF
CDR3 DNA: TGTGCCAGCAGCTTGGCCGTCCGACAGAACACTGAAGCTTTCTTT
clone size: NA
D gene: NA
V gene: TRBV5-4
J gene: TRBJ1-1

CDR3 protein: CASSQTGSSYQPQHF
CDR3 DNA: TGCGCCAGCAGCCAGACAGGGTCGTCCTATCAGCCCCAGCATTTT
clone size: NA
D gene: TRBD1
V gene: TRBV4-1
J gene: TRBJ1-5

CDR3 protein: CASSYLTGWTGELFF
CDR3 DNA: TGTGCCAGCAGTTACCTGACAGGGTGGACCGGGGAGCTGTTTTTT
clone size: NA
D gene: TRBD1
V gene: TRBV6-5
J gene: TRBJ2-2

CDR3 protein: CASSLAGPLNNEQFF
CDR3 DNA: TGTGCCAGCAGCTTAGCAGGGCCTTTAAACAATGAGCAGTTCTTC
clone size: few
D gene: NA
V gene: TRBV5-4
J gene: TRBJ2-1

CDR3 protein: CASSEGEGQGSYEQYF
CDR3 DNA: TGTGCCAGCAGTGAAGGGGAGGGACAGGGCTCCTACGAGCAGTACTTC
clone size: NA
D gene: TRBD1
V gene: TRBV6-1
J gene: TRBJ2-7

CDR3 protein: CASSLASGGRTEAFF
CDR3 DNA: TGCGCCAGCAGCTTGGCCTCAGGGGGTCGCACTGAAGCTTTCTTT
clone size: NA
D gene: TRBD1
V gene: TRBV5-1
J gene: TRBJ1-1

CDR3 protein: CASSSGGTGELFF
CDR3 DNA: TGTGCCAGCAGTTCGGGGGGCACCGGGGAGCTGTTTTTT
clone size: NA
D gene: TRBD2
V gene: TRBV28
J gene: TRBJ2-2

CDR3 protein: CASSLGARGKGSPLHF
CDR3 DNA: TGTGCCAGCAGCTTAGGGGCGCGGGGAAAAGGTTCACCCCTCCACTTT
clone size: NA
D gene: NA
V gene: TRBV11-2
J gene: TRBJ1-6

CDR3 protein: CASSAQRGAEQYF
CDR3 DNA: TGTGCCAGCAGCGCTCAGCGGGGGGCCGAGCAGTACTTC
clone size: NA
D gene: TRBD2
V gene: TRBV7-6
J gene: TRBJ2-7

CDR3 protein: CASSYTGGGTEAFF
CDR3 DNA: TGTGCCAGCAGTTATACAGGGGGCGGCACTGAAGCTTTCTTT
clone size: NA
D gene: TRBD1
V gene: TRBV6-5
J gene: TRBJ1-1

CDR3 protein: CASSSTGQGGYGYTF
CDR3 DNA: TGTGCCAGCAGCTCCACGGGACAGGGGGGCTATGGCTACACCTTC
clone size: NA
D gene: TRBD1
V gene: TRBV5-5
J gene: TRBJ1-2

CDR3 protein: CASSIQGRTEAFF
CDR3 DNA: TGTGCCAGCAGTATACAGGGGCGGACTGAAGCTTTCTTT
clone size: few
D gene: TRBD1
V gene: TRBV6-1
J gene: TRBJ1-1

CDR3 protein: CASSSTGNTEAFF
CDR3 DNA: TGTGCCAGCAGCAGCACAGGGAACACTGAAGCTTTCTTT
clone size: NA
D gene: NA
V gene: TRBV7-6
J gene: TRBJ1-1

CDR3 protein: CASSLAWTGGTDTQYF
CDR3 DNA: TGCGCCAGCAGCTTGGCCTGGACAGGGGGCACAGATACGCAGTATTTT
clone size: few
D gene: TRBD1
V gene: TRBV5-1
J gene: TRBJ2-3

CDR3 protein: CASSLPGGNEQFF
CDR3 DNA: TGCGCCAGCAGCTTGCCAGGGGGCAATGAGCAGTTCTTC
clone size: NA
D gene: TRBD1
V gene: TRBV5-1
J gene: TRBJ2-1

CDR3 protein: CASTSGGSSYEQYF
CDR3 DNA: TGTGCCAGCACCTCGGGGGGAAGCTCCTACGAGCAGTACTTC
clone size: NA
D gene: TRBD2
V gene: TRBV6-1
J gene: TRBJ2-7

CDR3 protein: CASSSDGQGNTEAFF
CDR3 DNA: TGCGCCAGCAGCTCCGACGGACAGGGGAACACTGAAGCTTTCTTT
clone size: NA
D gene: TRBD1
V gene: TRBV5-1
J gene: TRBJ1-1

CDR3 protein: CASRGGYYYEQYF
CDR3 DNA: TGTGCCAGCAGGGGAGGGTACTACTACGAGCAGTACTTC
clone size: NA
D gene: TRBD2
V gene: TRBV2
J gene: TRBJ2-7

CDR3 protein: CASSDLEIRGFTYEQYF
CDR3 DNA: TGCGCCAGCAGCGACTTAGAAATACGGGGGTTCACCTACGAGCAGTACTTC
clone size: NA
D gene: NA
V gene: TRBV4-1
J gene: TRBJ2-7

CDR3 protein: CASSVAGGRDAQYF
CDR3 DNA: TGTGCCAGCAGCGTAGCGGGGGGGAGAGACGCGCAGTACTTC
clone size: few
D gene: TRBD2
V gene: TRBV9
J gene: TRBJ2-7